This T cell receptor beta chain was recorded in a study of blood T cell repertoires in COVID-19. The wider study: From T cells, B-cell-depleted T cells, or PBMCs came the material, which was cDNA or gDNA.

The V segment lost 4 bases and the J segment 1 base; nucleotides outside the gene matches: 6. Germline-derived CDR1 and CDR2 are GTSNPN and SVGIG (reference sequence). There are 14 residues in the CDR3. Measured with immunoSEQ multiplex PCR; TCRdb has only the in-frame clones, and not every one. The data contain some 100,000 clones, 87% of them singletons. Sequencing input: peripheral blood. The TCR was taken from a man aged 25-45 years in a cohort sampled during active COVID-19. V usage is TRBV30 and J usage is TRBJ2-5; 7 bases line up with TRBD1. CDR3 bases: TGTGCCTGGAACTTAGGACAGGTCCAAGAGACCCAGTACTTC. This translates into CAWNLGQVQETQYF. The full variable domain, its missing parts supplied by reference TRBV30 and TRBJ2-5, is SQTIHQWPATLVQPVGSPLSLECTVEGTSNPNLYWYRQAAGRGLQLLFYSVGIGQISSEVPQNLSASRPQDRQFILSSKKLLLSDSGFYLCAWNLGQVQETQYFGPGTRLLVL.